Below, 24 T cell receptor beta chains from the same sample are listed, as sequenced in a study of control samples from healthy donors and cancer patients. Profiled with immunoSEQ multiplex PCR; TCRdb holds only in-frame clones, not every one. This repertoire shows about 140,000 clones, over 85% found once; its top ten account for 11%. The material sequenced was blood. The source is a man younger than 45 in good health.

V is TRBV28 and J is TRBJ1-4; D remains unclear. The germline V gene has CDR1 MDHEN and CDR2 SYDVKM. The CDR3 loop spans 15 amino acids. V lost 2 bases, J lost 4 bases, and 11 bases lay in between. The CDR3 reads CASSLVGRGNEKLFF. CDR3 bases: TGTGCCAGCAGTTTAGTAGGGCGCGGTAATGAAAAACTGTTTTTT. Based on the CDR3 plus reference TRBV28 and TRBJ1-4, the full variable domain is DVKVTQSSRYLVKRTGEKVFLECVQDMDHENMFWYRQDPGLGLRLIYFSYDVKMKEKGDIPEGYSVSREKKERFSLILESASTNQTSMYLCASSLVGRGNEKLFFGSGTQLSVL.

The chain carries TRBV11-2 and TRBJ1-1, with 9 nucleotides matching TRBD1. The CDR3 is 14 residues long. Germline V gene sequence: CDR1 SGHAT, CDR2 FQNNGV. V shed 3 bases, J shed 5 bases, and the junction held 4 bases outside the gene matches. CDR3 nucleotides: TGTGCCAGCAGCTTTGGGACAGGGAGGACTGAAGCTTTCTTT. This sequence encodes CASSFGTGRTEAFF.

The V and J genes are TRBV27 and TRBJ2-2, with D possibly matching TRBD1 (5 bases). The CDR3 covers 16 residues. V shed 1 base and J shed 5 bases, with 14 bases lying between them. The germline V gene encodes CDR1 MNHEY and CDR2 SMNVEV (reference sequence). CDR3 region: CASSLWGARETGELFF. CDR3 DNA sequence: TGTGCCAGCAGTTTATGGGGCGCCCGTGAAACCGGGGAGCTGTTTTTT.

The chain joins TRBV2 to TRBJ1-6; 9 nucleotides agree with TRBD1. The CDR3 spans 13 residues. The germline CDR1 and CDR2 sequences are SNHLY and FYNNEI. Trimming cost V 9 bases and J 14 bases; bases outside gene matches: 11. In DNA form, the CDR3 reads TGTGCCAGTAACCGGGACAGGGATGATACCCTCCACTTT. Protein: CASNRDRDDTLHF. The full variable domain, with the rest looked up from reference TRBV2 and TRBJ1-6, is EPEVTQTPSHQVTQMGQEVILRCVPISNHLYFYWYRQILGQKVEFLVSFYNNEISEKSEIFDDQFSVERPDGSNFTLKIRSTKLEDSAMYFCASNRDRDDTLHFGNGTRLTVT.

The chain couples TRBV19 to TRBJ2-5, with D possibly matching TRBD1 (5 bases). Deletions cut 6 bases from V and 4 bases from J, with 9 bases between. The CDR3 contains 12 residues. Germline CDR1 LNHDA, CDR2 SQIVND (reference sequence). CDR3 nucleotides: TGTGCCAGTAGAGGGGATAGAGAGACCCAGTACTTC. Amino acid sequence: CASRGDRETQYF.

The rearrangement links TRBV4-1 to TRBJ2-3; TRBD2 aligns across 12 bases. Germline V gene lookup returns CDR1 MGHRA and CDR2 YSYEKL. V dropped 3 bases and J dropped 5; count of bases not matched to a gene: 9. The CDR3 is 17 amino acids. CDR3 in DNA: TGCGCCAGCAGCCAGAATCGATTGGGACTAGCGGGAGATACGCAGTATTTT. Protein product: CASSQNRLGLAGDTQYF.

V and J are TRBV7-3 and TRBJ2-5; 9 bases align to TRBD1. Per the germline V gene, CDR1 is SGHTA and CDR2 is FQGTGA. The CDR3 sequence is 16 residues long. The trim removed 4 bases at V and 7 bases at J, leaving 13 bases unmatched. The CDR3 sequence is CASSSEGTGYDTTQYF. As DNA, the CDR3 is TGTGCCAGCAGCTCGGAAGGGACAGGGTACGATACGACCCAGTACTTC. The entire variable domain, with the rest obtained from reference TRBV7-3 and TRBJ2-5, is as follows: GAGVSQTPSNKVTEKGKYVELRCDPISGHTALYWYRQSLGQGPEFLIYFQGTGAADDSGLPNDRFFAVRPEGSVSTLKIQRTERGDSAVYLCASSSEGTGYDTTQYFGPGTRLLVL.

V gene TRBV6-5 combines with J gene TRBJ1-1; TRBD1 agrees at 9 bases. V shed 6 bases, J shed 4 bases, and the junction held 6 bases outside the gene matches. This CDR3 is 14 amino acids long. Germline CDR1 and CDR2: MNHEY and SVGAGI. This CDR3 reads CASSSRQGVTEAFF. The CDR3 coding sequence is TGTGCCAGCAGCTCTCGACAGGGGGTCACTGAAGCTTTCTTT.

This chain uses TRBV5-4 with TRBJ2-1; 7 bases are shared with TRBD2. CDR1 and CDR2 (germline): SGHNT, YYREEE (reference sequence). The CDR3 sequence is 15 residues long. The ends lost 4 bases at V and 7 bases at J; junction bases unmatched: 11. CDR3 coding DNA: TGTGCCAGCAGCCCGGGGTTTTCGGGGGGAAATGAGCAGTTCTTC. The encoded protein is CASSPGFSGGNEQFF.

The chain combines TRBV24-1 with TRBJ2-1, with D hard to call. The CDR3 has 15 amino acids. V lost 4 bases to trimming and J lost 5 bases, with 14 bases between them. Germline assignment: CDR1 KGHDR and CDR2 SFDVKD. CDR3 in DNA: TGTGCCACCAGTGACCCTTTCTGGGCCAACAATGAGCAGTTCTTC. This sequence encodes CATSDPFWANNEQFF.

The chain couples TRBV19 to TRBJ2-1, with 8 bases aligning to TRBD1. The CDR3 runs 12 residues. The junction had 5 bases not matched to a gene; V was cut back by 5 bases and J by 11 bases. CDR1 LNHDA and CDR2 SQIVND come from the germline V gene (reference sequence). For the CDR3, the DNA is TGTGCCAGTAGTTCCGGACAGGGAAAGCAGTTCTTC. It yields the protein CASSSGQGKQFF.

The genes are TRBV5-1 and TRBJ2-6; D is perhaps TRBD1 (6 bases). V dropped 1 base and J dropped 0 bases, with 14 bases sitting between them. The CDR3 runs to 18 residues. The V gene's germline CDR1 is SGHRS and CDR2 YFSETQ. DNA of the CDR3: TGCGCCAGCAGCTTGACCGACAGGATAAGCTCTGGGGCCAACGTCCTGACTTTC. Protein product: CASSLTDRISSGANVLTF. The whole variable domain, remainder taken from reference TRBV5-1 and TRBJ2-6, is KAGVTQTPRYLIKTRGQQVTLSCSPISGHRSVSWYQQTPGQGLQFLFEYFSETQRNKGNFPGRFSGRQFSNSRSEMNVSTLELGDSALYLCASSLTDRISSGANVLTFGAGSRLTVL.

The chain couples TRBV6-5 to TRBJ2-1; D is undetermined. V was trimmed by 6 bases and J by 0 bases, leaving 12 bases between them. CDR3 length equals 15 residues. Per the germline V gene, CDR1 is MNHEY and CDR2 is SVGAGI. CDR3 coding DNA: TGTGCCAGCAGAACGAGCTTCAGCTCCTACAATGAGCAGTTCTTC. Protein product: CASRTSFSSYNEQFF.

The chain links TRBV2 to TRBJ2-7; D is undetermined. The CDR3 loop spans 13 amino acids. V shed 4 bases and J shed 2 bases, with 9 bases lying between them. Germline loops: CDR1 SNHLY, CDR2 FYNNEI. CDR3 bases: TGTGCCAGCAGTGTTTCGACGGCCTACGAGCAGTACTTC. It codes for CASSVSTAYEQYF.

This clone was seen more than once but under ten times. The chain links TRBV2 to TRBJ2-1; 7 bases are shared with TRBD1. Trimming at V came to 7 bases and at J to 5 bases, leaving 5 bases not matched to a gene. CDR1 is SNHLY and CDR2 is FYNNEI in the germline V gene. This CDR3 is 13 amino acids long. CDR3 in DNA: TGTGCCAGCAAAAGGGGGCGTAACAATGAGCAGTTCTTC. It yields the protein CASKRGRNNEQFF.

The rearrangement joins TRBV5-5 to TRBJ1-1; D gene ambiguous. Trimming cost V 2 bases and J 0 bases, with 8 bases left between them. The CDR3 contains 14 residues. CDR1 and CDR2 (germline): SGHKS, YYEKEE (reference sequence). This CDR3 is CASSLLSLNTEAFF. The CDR3 bases are TGTGCCAGCAGCTTACTAAGCTTGAACACTGAAGCTTTCTTT.

This rearrangement joins TRBV6-5 to TRBJ1-1, with D perhaps matching TRBD1 (5 bases). This CDR3 is built from 14 residues. CDR1 MNHEY and CDR2 SVGAGI come from the germline V gene. The ends were cut back, 6 bases at V and 5 bases at J, with 16 bases in the middle. Here the CDR3 DNA reads TGTGCCAGCAGCGGGGGTCGAGAGGGAACTGAAGCTTTCTTT. Translating it yields CASSGGREGTEAFF.

The chain couples TRBV27 to TRBJ1-2; D is perhaps TRBD1 (5 bases). The V and J ends lost 2 bases and 1 base respectively, with 14 bases between them. In germline, CDR1 is MNHEY, CDR2 SMNVEV (reference sequence). The CDR3 sequence is 16 residues long. The CDR3 DNA sequence: TGTGCCAGCAGTTTACGGCGGGGCGGGATTAACTATGGCTACACCTTC. This gives the protein CASSLRRGGINYGYTF.

V gene TRBV7-8 combines with J gene TRBJ1-1; 9 bases map to TRBD1. V shed 1 base, J shed 4 bases, and the junction held 4 bases outside the gene matches. CDR3 length: 15 amino acids. CDR1 is SGHVS, CDR2 FQNEAQ, per germline. The CDR3 DNA follows: TGTGCCAGCAGCTTAGGGACAGGGGCGTTCACTGAAGCTTTCTTT. This sequence encodes CASSLGTGAFTEAFF. The full variable domain, with the rest looked up from reference TRBV7-8 and TRBJ1-1, is GAGVSQSPRYKVAKRGQDVALRCDPISGHVSLFWYQQALGQGPEFLTYFQNEAQLDKSGLPSDRFFAERPEGSVSTLKIQRTQQEDSAVYLCASSLGTGAFTEAFFGQGTRLTVV.

The J gene is TRBJ1-1, the V gene TRBV7-9; possibly TRBD1 for D (6 bases). The CDR3 covers 18 residues. In germline, CDR1 is SEHNR, CDR2 FQNEAQ (reference sequence). The V end lost 0 bases, the J end lost 0 bases, and 17 bases lay between the germline ends. CDR3 residues: CASSLALSPKGVNTEAFF. CDR3 DNA sequence: TGTGCCAGCAGCTTAGCGTTGTCCCCCAAGGGGGTGAACACTGAAGCTTTCTTT.

The chain uses TRBV7-9 and TRBJ2-2; TRBD1 aligns across 10 bases. The trim removed 4 bases at V and 5 bases at J, leaving 1 base unmatched. Germline V CDR1 and CDR2: SEHNR, FQNEAQ (reference sequence). The CDR3 extends over 14 amino acids. CDR3 bases: TGTGCCAGCAGCTCGGACAGGGGGACCGGGGAGCTGTTTTTT. It is translated as CASSSDRGTGELFF.

V is TRBV11-3 and J is TRBJ2-7; 12 positions agree with TRBD2. The CDR3 length is 18 residues. Germline V gene sequence: CDR1 SGHNT, CDR2 YENEEA. V shed 5 bases, J shed 4 bases, and the junction held 15 bases outside the gene matches. Here the CDR3 DNA reads TGTGCCAGCAGCAGGGTTCTCGCTAGCGGGAGGGCCGGTTACGAGCAGTACTTC. As protein: CASSRVLASGRAGYEQYF. The full variable domain, completed using reference TRBV11-3 and TRBJ2-7, is EAGVVQSPRYKIIEKKQPVAFWCNPISGHNTLYWYLQNLGQGPELLIRYENEEAVDDSQLPKDRFSAERLKGVDSTLKIQPAELGDSAVYLCASSRVLASGRAGYEQYFGPGTRLTVT.

The CDR3 nucleotides are TGTGCCAGCAGCTTAGTTGGGACTAGCAGGACAAATGAGCAGTTCTTC. Translation gives CASSLVGTSRTNEQFF. The chain joins TRBV7-2 to TRBJ2-1; TRBD2 agrees at 9 bases. This CDR3 comprises 16 residues. Looked up from germline, CDR1 is SGHTA and CDR2 is FQGNSA. V was clipped by 1 base and J by 7 bases; unmatched bases: 8.

The chain combines TRBV18 with TRBJ2-3; no reliable D call. The CDR3 is 14 amino acids. With 3 bases removed from V and 8 bases from J, the gap between germline ends came to 15 bases. Germline assignment: CDR1 KGHSH and CDR2 LQKENI. This CDR3 reads CASSPSLESGTQYF. CDR3 DNA: TGTGCCAGCTCACCCTCCCTCGAGTCGGGTACGCAGTATTTT.